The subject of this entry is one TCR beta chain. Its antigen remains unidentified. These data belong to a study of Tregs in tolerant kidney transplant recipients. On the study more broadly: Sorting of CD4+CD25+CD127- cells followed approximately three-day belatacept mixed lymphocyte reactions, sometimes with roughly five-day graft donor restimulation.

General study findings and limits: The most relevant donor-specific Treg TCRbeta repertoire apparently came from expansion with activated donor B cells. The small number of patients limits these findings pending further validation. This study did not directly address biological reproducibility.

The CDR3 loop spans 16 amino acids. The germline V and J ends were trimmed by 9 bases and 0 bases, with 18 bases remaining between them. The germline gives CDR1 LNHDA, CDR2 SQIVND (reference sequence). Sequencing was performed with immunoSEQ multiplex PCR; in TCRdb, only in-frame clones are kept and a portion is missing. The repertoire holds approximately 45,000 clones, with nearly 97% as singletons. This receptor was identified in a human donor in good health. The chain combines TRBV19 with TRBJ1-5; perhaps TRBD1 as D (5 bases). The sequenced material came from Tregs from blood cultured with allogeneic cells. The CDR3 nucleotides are TGTGCCAGCACGGACCCACGGGGGTATAGCAATCAGCCCCAGCATTTT. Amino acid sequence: CASTDPRGYSNQPQHF.